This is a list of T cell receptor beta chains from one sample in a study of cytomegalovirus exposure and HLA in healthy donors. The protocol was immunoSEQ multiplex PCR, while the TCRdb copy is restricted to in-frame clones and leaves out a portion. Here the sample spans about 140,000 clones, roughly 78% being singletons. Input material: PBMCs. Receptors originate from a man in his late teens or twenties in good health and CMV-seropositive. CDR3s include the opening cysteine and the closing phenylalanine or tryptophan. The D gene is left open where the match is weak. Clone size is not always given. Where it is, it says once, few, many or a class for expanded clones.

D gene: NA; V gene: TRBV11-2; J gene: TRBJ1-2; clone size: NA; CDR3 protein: CASSSLGKTGGYTF; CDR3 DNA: TGTGCCAGCAGCTCCCTCGGGAAAACCGGCGGCTACACCTTC
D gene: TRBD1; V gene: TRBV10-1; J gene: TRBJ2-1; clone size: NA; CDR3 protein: CASTTTGDNEQFF; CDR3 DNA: TGCGCCAGCACCACAACAGGGGACAATGAGCAGTTCTTC
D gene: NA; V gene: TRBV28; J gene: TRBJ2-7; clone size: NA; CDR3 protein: CASRGGGITYEQYF; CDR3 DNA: TGTGCCAGCAGAGGGGGCGGGATTACCTACGAGCAGTACTTC
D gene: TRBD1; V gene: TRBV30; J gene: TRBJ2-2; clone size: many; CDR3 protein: CAWSFQGVTGELFF; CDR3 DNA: TGTGCCTGGAGTTTTCAGGGGGTTACCGGGGAGCTGTTTTTT
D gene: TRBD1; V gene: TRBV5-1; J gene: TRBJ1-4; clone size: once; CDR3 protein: CASIGDSPNEKLFF; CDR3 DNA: TGCGCCAGCATTGGGGACAGTCCCAATGAAAAACTGTTTTTT
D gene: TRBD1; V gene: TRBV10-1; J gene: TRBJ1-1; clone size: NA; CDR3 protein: CASSHDRVVAEAFF; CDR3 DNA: TGCGCCAGCAGTCACGACAGGGTTGTGGCTGAAGCTTTCTTT
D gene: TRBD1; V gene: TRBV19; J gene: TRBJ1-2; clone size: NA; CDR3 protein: CASVGGNYGYTF; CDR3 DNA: TGTGCCAGTGTAGGGGGCAACTATGGCTACACCTTC
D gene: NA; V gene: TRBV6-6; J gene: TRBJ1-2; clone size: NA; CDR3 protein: CASSPPGDYGYTF; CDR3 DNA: TGTGCCAGCAGTCCACCAGGGGACTATGGCTACACCTTC
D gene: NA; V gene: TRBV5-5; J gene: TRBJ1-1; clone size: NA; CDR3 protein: CTSSPPNTEAFF; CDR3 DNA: TGTACCAGCAGCCCCCCAAACACTGAAGCTTTCTTT
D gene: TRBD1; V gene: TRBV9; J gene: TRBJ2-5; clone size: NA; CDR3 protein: CASSVETGVWGETQYF; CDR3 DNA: TGTGCCAGCAGCGTAGAGACAGGGGTCTGGGGAGAGACCCAGTACTTC
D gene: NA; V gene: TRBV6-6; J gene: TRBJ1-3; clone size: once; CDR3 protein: CASSYDSFSGNTIYF; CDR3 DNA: TGTGCCAGCAGCTATGATTCCTTCTCTGGAAACACCATATATTTT
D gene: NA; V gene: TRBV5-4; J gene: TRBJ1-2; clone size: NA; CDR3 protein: CASSLAVQNYGYTF; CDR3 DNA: TGTGCCAGCAGCTTGGCAGTCCAGAACTATGGCTACACCTTC
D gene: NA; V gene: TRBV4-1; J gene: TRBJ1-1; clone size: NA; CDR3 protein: CASSQDRGSTEAFF; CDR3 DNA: TGCGCCAGCAGCCAAGACCGGGGGAGCACTGAAGCTTTCTTT
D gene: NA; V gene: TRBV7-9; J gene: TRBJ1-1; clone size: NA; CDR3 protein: CSSLAGEVVTEAFF; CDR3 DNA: TGTTCCAGCCTAGCGGGAGAGGTGGTAACTGAAGCTTTCTTT
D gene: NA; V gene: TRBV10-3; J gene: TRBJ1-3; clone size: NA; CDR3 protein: CAISDYQGGFSGNTIYF; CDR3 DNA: TGTGCCATCAGTGATTATCAGGGTGGGTTCTCTGGAAACACCATATATTTT
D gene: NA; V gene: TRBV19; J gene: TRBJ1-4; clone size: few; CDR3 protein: CASSLGALNEKLFF; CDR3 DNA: TGTGCCAGTAGCTTGGGGGCACTTAATGAAAAACTGTTTTTT
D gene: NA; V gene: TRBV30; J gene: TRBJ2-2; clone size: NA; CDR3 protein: CAWSPTGELFF; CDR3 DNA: TGTGCCTGGAGTCCTACCGGGGAGCTGTTTTTT
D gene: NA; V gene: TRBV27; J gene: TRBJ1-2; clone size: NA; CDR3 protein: CASSGGARVQGYTF; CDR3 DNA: TGTGCCAGCAGCGGAGGGGCAAGGGTCCAGGGCTACACCTTC
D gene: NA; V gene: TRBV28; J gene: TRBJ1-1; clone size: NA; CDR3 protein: CASSLGDEAFF; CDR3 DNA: TGTGCCAGCAGTTTAGGAGATGAAGCTTTCTTT
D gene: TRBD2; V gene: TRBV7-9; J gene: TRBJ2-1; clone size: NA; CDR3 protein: CASSAPLGGGSSYNEQFF; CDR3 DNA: TGTGCCAGCAGCGCGCCGCTCGGGGGGGGATCCTCCTACAATGAGCAGTTCTTC
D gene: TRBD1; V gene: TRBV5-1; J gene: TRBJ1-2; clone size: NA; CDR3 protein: CASSLSTGDYGYTF; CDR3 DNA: TGCGCCAGCAGCTTGTCAACAGGGGACTATGGCTACACCTTC
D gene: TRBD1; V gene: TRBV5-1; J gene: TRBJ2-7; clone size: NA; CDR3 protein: CASSKDRGSYEQYF; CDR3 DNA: TGCGCCAGCAGCAAAGACAGGGGTTCCTACGAGCAGTACTTC
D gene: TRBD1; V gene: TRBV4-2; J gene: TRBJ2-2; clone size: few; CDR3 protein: CASSPSDRGAGELFF; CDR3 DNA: TGTGCCAGCAGCCCATCCGACAGGGGGGCCGGGGAGCTGTTTTTT
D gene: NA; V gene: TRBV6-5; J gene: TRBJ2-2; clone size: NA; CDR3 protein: CASSYGRGTGELFF; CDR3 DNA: TGTGCCAGCAGTTACGGTCGGGGCACCGGGGAGCTGTTTTTT
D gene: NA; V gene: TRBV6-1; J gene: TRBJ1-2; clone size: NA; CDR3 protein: CASYEGGVNYGYTF; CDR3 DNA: TGTGCCAGCTACGAGGGAGGGGTTAACTATGGCTACACCTTC
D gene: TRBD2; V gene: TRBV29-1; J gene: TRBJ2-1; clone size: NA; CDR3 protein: CSVSLSGRSFNEQFF; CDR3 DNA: TGCAGCGTTTCCCTTAGCGGGAGATCTTTCAATGAGCAGTTCTTC
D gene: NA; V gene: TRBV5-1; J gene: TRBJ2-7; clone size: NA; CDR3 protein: CASSLYSGAYEQYF; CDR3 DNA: TGCGCCAGCAGCCTATATTCGGGGGCCTACGAGCAGTACTTC
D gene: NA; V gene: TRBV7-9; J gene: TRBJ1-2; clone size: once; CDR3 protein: CASSFQPRGYTF; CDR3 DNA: TGTGCCAGCAGCTTCCAACCGCGGGGCTACACCTTC
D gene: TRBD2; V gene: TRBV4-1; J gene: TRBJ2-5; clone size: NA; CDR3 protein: CASSQDVLAGGLQETQYF; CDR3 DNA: TGCGCCAGCAGCCAAGATGTCCTAGCGGGAGGACTCCAAGAGACCCAGTACTTC
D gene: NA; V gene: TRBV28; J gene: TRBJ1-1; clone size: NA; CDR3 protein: CASSLAGTKAFF; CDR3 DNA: TGTGCCAGCAGTTTAGCAGGGACAAAAGCTTTCTTT
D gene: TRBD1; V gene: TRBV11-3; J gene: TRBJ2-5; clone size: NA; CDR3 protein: CASSIGQGSRETQYF; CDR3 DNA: TGTGCCAGCAGCATCGGACAGGGGAGTCGAGAGACCCAGTACTTC
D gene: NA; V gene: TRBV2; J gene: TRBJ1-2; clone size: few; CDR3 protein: CASRKTALSDYGYTF; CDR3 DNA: TGTGCCAGCAGGAAGACAGCCCTTTCCGACTATGGCTACACCTTC
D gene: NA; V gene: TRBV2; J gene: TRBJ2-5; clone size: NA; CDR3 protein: CASSRTGVPRETQYF; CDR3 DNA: TGTGCCAGCAGTCGTACAGGCGTCCCAAGGGAGACCCAGTACTTC
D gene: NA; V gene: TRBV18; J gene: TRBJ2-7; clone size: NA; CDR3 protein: CASSPLGIEQYF; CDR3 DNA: TGTGCCAGCTCACCTCTCGGGATCGAGCAGTACTTC
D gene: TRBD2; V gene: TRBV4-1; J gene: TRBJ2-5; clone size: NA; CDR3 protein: CASSQRGTSGGETQYF; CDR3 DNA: TGCGCCAGCAGCCAGAGAGGGACTAGCGGGGGGGAGACCCAGTACTTC
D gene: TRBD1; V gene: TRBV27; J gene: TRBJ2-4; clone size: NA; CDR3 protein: CASSLGTGVNIQYF; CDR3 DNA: TGTGCCAGCAGTTTGGGGACAGGGGTAAACATTCAGTACTTC
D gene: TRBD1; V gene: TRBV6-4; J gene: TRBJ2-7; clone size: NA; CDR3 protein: CASSAGTGFHEQYF; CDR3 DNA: TGTGCCAGCAGTGCCGGGACAGGGTTCCACGAGCAGTACTTC
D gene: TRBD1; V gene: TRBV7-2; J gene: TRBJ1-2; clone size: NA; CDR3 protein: CASSRAGQNYGYTF; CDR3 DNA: TGTGCCAGCAGCCGCGCGGGACAGAACTATGGCTACACCTTC
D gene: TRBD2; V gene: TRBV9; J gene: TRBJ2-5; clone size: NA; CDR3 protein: CASSPGTSGKRWETQYF; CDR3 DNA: TGTGCCAGCAGCCCAGGGACTAGCGGGAAGCGGTGGGAGACCCAGTACTTC
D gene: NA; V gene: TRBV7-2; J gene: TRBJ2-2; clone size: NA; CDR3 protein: CASSMEGLNTGELFF; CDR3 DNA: TGTGCCAGCAGCATGGAGGGGTTGAACACCGGGGAGCTGTTTTTT
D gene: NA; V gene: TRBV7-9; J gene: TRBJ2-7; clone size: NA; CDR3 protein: CASSLDGVVYEQYF; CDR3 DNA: TGTGCCAGCAGCCTGGACGGGGTTGTCTACGAGCAGTACTTC
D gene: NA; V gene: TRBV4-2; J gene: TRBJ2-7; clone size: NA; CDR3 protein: CASSQAGVPHEQYF; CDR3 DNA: TGTGCCAGCAGCCAAGCGGGAGTCCCCCACGAGCAGTACTTC